The 19 T cell receptor beta chains given below trace back to one sample, sequenced in a study of shared clonotypes between healthy human individuals. CD45RO-negative cells were positively selected for CCR7, leaving out terminally differentiated effector memory CD45RA+ cells. Assay: immunoSEQ multiplex PCR; the TCRdb copy retains only in-frame clones and omits some. The table has about 1,900,000 clones, approximately 94% seen once; the top ten hold roughly 1%. Sequenced sample: naive CD8+ T cells sorted from blood. Every receptor here comes from a man aged 18 to 30 in good health.

The CDR3 spells CASRTLYRDGIDYEQYF. As DNA, the CDR3 is TGTGCCAGCAGGACACTCTACCGGGACGGAATAGACTACGAGCAGTACTTC. The chain links TRBV28 to TRBJ2-7, with D perhaps matching TRBD1 or TRBD2 (5 bases each). Trimming removed 6 bases at V and 3 bases at J, with 24 bases between. This CDR3 comprises 17 residues. Looked up from germline, CDR1 is MDHEN and CDR2 is SYDVKM.

The chain is built from TRBV7-9 and TRBJ2-5; the match to TRBD2 covers 11 bases. Trimming took 1 base from V and 4 from J; bases not matched to a gene: 11. This CDR3 spans 18 amino acids. Germline CDR1 and CDR2: SEHNR and FQNEAQ (reference sequence). In nucleotides, the CDR3 is TGTGCCAGCAGCTTAGGGTCGGAGGGTCTAGCGGGGGGAGAGACCCAGTACTTC. It translates to CASSLGSEGLAGGETQYF.

The V and J genes are TRBV5-6 and TRBJ2-2, with D uncertain. This CDR3 comprises 13 residues. The V end was cut by 6 bases, the J end by 1 base, with 7 bases between. The V gene's germline CDR1 is SGHDT and CDR2 YYEEEE. The CDR3 here is CASILKNTGELFF. In nucleotides, the CDR3 is TGTGCCAGCATCCTCAAGAACACCGGGGAGCTGTTTTTT.

V is TRBV7-3 and J is TRBJ2-7, with 7 bases lining up with TRBD2. The V segment lost 0 bases and the J segment 2 bases; nucleotides outside the gene matches: 7. The V gene's germline CDR1 is SGHTA and CDR2 FQGTGA. The CDR3 totals 16 residues. The CDR3 DNA sequence: TGTGCCAGCAGCTTAACGTACGCGGGGGAGACCTACGAGCAGTACTTC. Translation gives CASSLTYAGETYEQYF.

The V and J genes are TRBV2 and TRBJ2-1, with 7 bases identical to TRBD2. The CDR3 has 15 residues. Germline CDR1 and CDR2: SNHLY and FYNNEI. Unmatched junction bases numbered 10, after V lost 6 bases and J lost 5 bases. CDR3 sequence: CASSLRLAENNEQFF. The CDR3 DNA reads TGTGCCAGCAGCCTGCGACTAGCAGAGAACAATGAGCAGTTCTTC. Full variable domain (outside the CDR3, taken from reference TRBV2 and TRBJ2-1): EPEVTQTPSHQVTQMGQEVILRCVPISNHLYFYWYRQILGQKVEFLVSFYNNEISEKSEIFDDQFSVERPDGSNFTLKIRSTKLEDSAMYFCASSLRLAENNEQFFGPGTRLTVL.

This chain connects TRBV11-2 to TRBJ1-2; D not certain. This CDR3 spans 14 amino acids. Germline V gene sequence: CDR1 SGHAT, CDR2 FQNNGV. V lost 0 bases to trimming and J lost 4 bases, with 9 bases between them. The CDR3 sequence: CASSLEGPLYGYTF. CDR3 nucleotide sequence: TGTGCCAGCAGCTTAGAAGGGCCGCTCTATGGCTACACCTTC.

This rearrangement joins TRBV5-5 to TRBJ1-1, with unresolved D. This CDR3 has 16 amino acids. V lost 2 bases, J lost 1 base, and 15 bases lay in between. Germline CDR1 reads SGHKS; CDR2 reads YYEKEE (reference sequence). The CDR3 coding sequence is TGTGCCAGCAGCTTTCCATACGGCAGCTCGAACACTGAAGCTTTCTTT. This encodes CASSFPYGSSNTEAFF.

The V call is TRBV13, the J call TRBJ2-1, with 9 bases lining up with TRBD2. The CDR3 runs 16 residues. CDR1 and CDR2 (germline): PRHDT, FYEKMQ (reference sequence). V was clipped by 5 bases and J by 8 bases; unmatched bases: 13. CDR3 sequence (DNA): TGTGCCAGCAGCCTCATAGGCGGGGGGGTCTTCGATGAGCAGTTCTTC. Translation gives CASSLIGGGVFDEQFF.

The J gene is TRBJ2-5, the V gene TRBV28; 10 bases are a match to TRBD2. The CDR3 extends over 14 amino acids. V was clipped by 6 bases and J by 5 bases; unmatched bases: 6. In germline, CDR1 is MDHEN, CDR2 SYDVKM. Here the CDR3 DNA reads TGTGCCAGCAGCCCGGGGACTAGCGTTGAGACCCAGTACTTC. Its translation is CASSPGTSVETQYF.

This CDR3 reads CASARLENTEAFF. The CDR3 DNA sequence: TGTGCCAGCGCCCGCCTAGAAAACACTGAAGCTTTCTTT. The genes are TRBV5-4 and TRBJ1-1; D is unclear. The CDR3 is 13 amino acids. V dropped 7 bases and J dropped 2 bases, with 12 bases sitting between them. The germline V gene encodes CDR1 SGHNT and CDR2 YYREEE (reference sequence).

The chain recombines TRBV6-6 with TRBJ2-3, with D tentatively TRBD2 (5 bases). The germline V gene encodes CDR1 MNHNY and CDR2 SVGAGI (reference sequence). The CDR3 loop spans 14 amino acids. Between the trimmed V and J ends, which lost 2 bases and 8 bases, there was a span of 14 bases. CDR3 amino acids: CASSYVRTGGTQYF. As DNA, the CDR3 is TGTGCCAGCAGTTACGTTAGGACCGGAGGTACGCAGTATTTT.

This sequence joins TRBV6-1 and TRBJ2-7; D remains unclear. Trimming took 5 bases from V and 1 from J, leaving 6 bases between them. The CDR3 has 12 residues. CDR1 and CDR2 from the germline V gene are MNHNS and SASEGT. CDR3 nucleotides: TGTGCCAGCAGTTGGGGATCCTACGAGCAGTACTTC. Protein product: CASSWGSYEQYF.

On this clone itself: Other nucleotide sequences from this sample produce the same CDR3. The chain uses TRBV28 and TRBJ2-7; 11 nucleotides agree with TRBD1. The ends lost 6 bases at V and 5 bases at J; junction bases unmatched: 3. The CDR3 is 13 amino acids. Germline assignment: CDR1 MDHEN and CDR2 SYDVKM. Here the CDR3 DNA reads TGTGCCAGCAGCCCGGGACAGGGGGACGAGCAGTACTTC. It translates to CASSPGQGDEQYF.

As for this clone: Other DNA variants within this sample encode the same CDR3. The CDR3: CASSPDGSYEQYF. The CDR3 bases are TGTGCCAGCAGCCCGGACGGATCCTACGAGCAGTACTTC. The chain uses TRBV5-6 and TRBJ2-7, with D uncertain. Germline V gene lookup returns CDR1 SGHDT and CDR2 YYEEEE. With 4 bases removed from V and 1 base from J, the gap between germline ends came to 9 bases. CDR3 length equals 13 residues.

The CDR3 sequence is CATTDYQIGDEQYF. The CDR3 DNA reads as TGTGCCACAACGGACTATCAAATCGGAGACGAGCAGTACTTC. V usage is TRBV10-3 and J usage is TRBJ2-7; tentatively, D is TRBD2 (6 bases). The length of the CDR3 is 14 residues. Germline V CDR1 and CDR2: ENHRY, SYGVKD. With 10 bases removed from V and 5 bases from J, the gap between germline ends came to 21 bases.

The gene calls are TRBV19 and TRBJ2-3; tentative D call: TRBD2 (5 bases). Germline values: CDR1 LNHDA, CDR2 SQIVND (reference sequence). Trimming took off 7 bases at V and 4 bases at J, with 18 bases between the two ends. CDR3 length equals 15 residues. CDR3 DNA sequence: TGTGCCAGTACCACTAGGCCGGGGTACTCAGATACGCAGTATTTT. It yields the protein CASTTRPGYSDTQYF.

This rearrangement joins TRBV10-3 to TRBJ2-1; 11 nucleotides agree with TRBD2. The germline CDR1 and CDR2 sequences are ENHRY and SYGVKD. Losses at the gene ends were 4 bases for V and 2 bases for J; bases not matched to a gene: 7. This CDR3 is 17 amino acids long. The CDR3 DNA is TGTGCCATCAGTGGCGATACTAGCGGGGGCACCTACAATGAGCAGTTCTTC. This encodes CAISGDTSGGTYNEQFF.

A remark on this clone: Other DNA sequences in the same sample also yield this CDR3. V gene TRBV4-1 combines with J gene TRBJ2-3; D remains unclear. The germline V gene has CDR1 MGHRA and CDR2 YSYEKL. The CDR3 totals 13 residues. The ends were cut back, 2 bases at V and 3 bases at J, with 6 bases in the middle. CDR3 protein: CASSQIGTDTQYF. The CDR3 nucleotides are TGCGCCAGCAGCCAAATCGGAACAGATACGCAGTATTTT.

This rearrangement joins TRBV7-9 to TRBJ1-1; TRBD1 matches at 7 bases. The V gene's germline CDR1 is SEHNR and CDR2 FQNEAQ (reference sequence). V was pared by 4 bases and J by 5 bases, with 13 bases of the junction left unmatched. CDR3 size: 16 residues. DNA for the CDR3: TGTGCCAGCAGCTCTTGGACAGGCCCCCTGGAAACTGAAGCTTTCTTT. Translated, it gives CASSSWTGPLETEAFF.